This TCR beta chain was profiled in a study of OX40 agonist ivuxolimab in advanced cancers. Overall study results and limits: Antigens targeted by the expanded peripheral T cells were not determined. By week 6 at 0.1 to 3.0 mg/kg, blood CD4+ and CD8+ T cells had expanded clonally.

About this clone: The antigen is unknown.

Losses at the gene ends were 4 bases for V and 10 bases for J; bases not matched to a gene: 8. There are 15 residues in the CDR3. Germline V lookup: CDR1 SGHTS, CDR2 YDEGEE. The protocol was immunoSEQ multiplex PCR, while the TCRdb copy is restricted to in-frame clones and leaves out a portion. The profile shows approximately 52,000 clones, roughly 85% of them singletons. The sequence derives from an adult with an advanced solid tumor such as melanoma, head and neck, liver or kidney cancer. This chain links TRBV5-8 with TRBJ2-1, with 13 positions matching TRBD2. Source: CD4+ or CD8+ T cells sorted from blood, taken in a trial of the OX40 agonist ivuxolimab. CDR3 nucleotides: TGTGCCAGCAGCAAGACTAGCGGGAGGATCGGAGAGCAGTTCTTC. This encodes CASSKTSGRIGEQFF.